Shown below are 7 T cell receptor beta chains from a single sample sequenced in a study of T cell responses to AZD1222 COVID-19 vaccine. Clones were read by immunoSEQ multiplex PCR, and TCRdb kept only the in-frame ones, dropping some. The repertoire holds under 150,000 clones, with about 91% as singletons. The specimen comprised peripheral blood, sampled 28 days after the second AZD1222 dose. The receptors come from an adult who received the AZD1222 COVID-19 vaccine.

This chain uses TRBV6-6 with TRBJ1-6; TRBD1 matches at 8 bases. V shed 6 bases, J shed 5 bases, and the junction held 6 bases outside the gene matches. This CDR3 region has 15 residues. CDR1 is MNHNY, CDR2 SVGAGI, per germline (reference sequence). CDR3 sequence: CASSLGQGDNSPLHF. In DNA form, the CDR3 reads TGTGCCAGCAGCCTCGGACAGGGCGATAATTCACCCCTCCACTTT.

The CDR3 loop is CASSPRAGGPSEQFF. The CDR3 DNA reads TGTGCCAGCAGCCCCCGGGCGGGAGGGCCTAGTGAGCAGTTCTTC. The chain is built from TRBV11-2 and TRBJ2-1; 9 bases map to TRBD2. The length of the CDR3 is 15 residues. The trim removed 5 bases at V and 9 bases at J, leaving 11 bases unmatched. Germline V gene sequence: CDR1 SGHAT, CDR2 FQNNGV.

The V gene is TRBV6-2 or TRBV6-3, the J gene TRBJ1-2; D is ambiguous. V lost 0 bases to trimming and J lost 8 bases, with 10 bases between them. CDR3 size: 13 residues. Germline CDR1 is MNHEY and CDR2 is SVGEGT. CDR3 in amino acids: CASSYSYTWGYTF. In nucleotides, the CDR3 is TGTGCCAGCAGTTACTCTTATACATGGGGCTACACCTTC.

The J gene is TRBJ2-1, the V gene TRBV30, with D perhaps TRBD2 (6 bases). CDR1 is GTSNPN and CDR2 is SVGIG in the germline V gene (reference sequence). This CDR3 contains 15 residues. Trimming cost V 0 bases and J 7 bases, with 16 bases left between them. In DNA form, the CDR3 reads TGTGCCTGGAGTGTAAGCGGGCTAGCCCAAAATGAGCAGTTCTTC. Encoded protein: CAWSVSGLAQNEQFF.

The rearrangement joins TRBV24-1 to TRBJ1-1; TRBD1 is a possible D gene (5 bases). The CDR3 runs 13 residues. The germline gives CDR1 KGHDR, CDR2 SFDVKD. V lost 7 bases to trimming and J lost 1 base, with 9 bases between them. CDR3 DNA: TGTGCCACCAGGGGGACGGAGAACACTGAAGCTTTCTTT. It specifies CATRGTENTEAFF.

V and J are TRBV3-1 (or the pseudogene TRBV3-2) and TRBJ2-5, with TRBD2 matching over 7 bases. Germline V gene sequence: CDR1 LGHDT, CDR2 YNNKEL (reference sequence). V was clipped by 3 bases and J by 7 bases; unmatched bases: 5. The CDR3 loop spans 13 amino acids. CDR3 sequence (DNA): TGTGCCAGCAGCCACGGAGGGAGGGGGACCCAGTACTTC. Protein product: CASSHGGRGTQYF.

V gene TRBV2 combines with J gene TRBJ2-7; possibly TRBD1 or TRBD2 for D (6 bases each). The V end was cut by 9 bases, the J end by 9 bases, with 18 bases between. In germline, CDR1 is SNHLY, CDR2 FYNNEI. This CDR3 spans 12 amino acids. CDR3 region: CASPSRGQRQYF. The CDR3 DNA is TGTGCCAGTCCTTCTCGGGGGCAAAGGCAGTACTTC.